This passage covers 17 T cell receptor beta chains from one sample sequenced in a study of regulatory T cells in long-lasting Graves disease. This sample's time point: newly diagnosed GD, antithyroid drugs for less than 3 months. PBMC-extracted RNA yielded the TCR library. Libraries of TCR beta came from iRepertoire HTBI primers plus Arm-PCR of CDR3 regions. MiXCR was run by TCRdb on the multiplex PCR reads, yielding one entry per CDR3 protein. The sample holds 510,000 or so distinct CDR3 sequences, about 12% seen once. The same sample was also studied in work on T cells in Graves' hyperthyroidism and ophthalmopathy.

The sequencing here drew on peripheral blood mononuclear cells (PBMCs), taken at new diagnosis, from a patient treated with antithyroid drugs. All receptors derive from a young woman with Graves disease.

Only a few counts were recorded for this clonotype. This rearrangement joins TRBV7-2 to TRBJ2-1; 9 bases align to TRBD2. Looked up from germline, CDR1 is SGHTA and CDR2 is FQGNSA. CDR3 length: 19 residues. The V gene end was trimmed by 1 base and the J gene end by 2 bases; junction bases not matched to a gene: 12. CDR3 sequence: CASSLVLTSSSGAYNEQFF. The CDR3 DNA reads TGTGCCAGCAGCTTAGTTTTAACCAGTTCTAGCGGGGCCTACAATGAGCAGTTCTTC. Complete variable domain (other parts from reference TRBV7-2 and TRBJ2-1): GAGVSQSPSNKVTEKGKDVELRCDPISGHTALYWYRQSLGQGLEFLIYFQGNSAPDKSGLPSDRFSAERTGGSVSTLTIQRTQQEDSAVYLCASSLVLTSSSGAYNEQFFGPGTRLTVL.

The sample holds many counts of this clonotype. The V and J genes are TRBV12-3 or TRBV12-4 and TRBJ2-6; the D gene could be TRBD1 or TRBD2 (5 bases each). The CDR3 spans 15 residues. The V end lost 6 bases, the J end lost 2 bases, and 11 bases lay between the germline ends. The CDR3 DNA is TGTGCCAGCAGATCCGGGGCCCCTGGGGCCAACGTCCTGACTTTC. Its translation: CASRSGAPGANVLTF.

Regarding this clonotype: A much larger clone differs from this one at a single base, so this may be a read error. The chain is built from TRBV18 and TRBJ2-1; D not certain. Germline V CDR1 and CDR2: KGHSH, LQKENI. The CDR3 is made up of 15 amino acids. The V gene lost 5 bases and the J gene lost 8 bases, with 19 bases spanning the gap. This CDR3 reads CASSIIEDTADEQFF. For the CDR3, the DNA is TGTGCCAGCTCAATCATAGAAGATACAGCCGATGAGCAGTTCTTC.

This clonotype was recorded many times. The V gene is TRBV7-8, the J gene TRBJ2-5; D perhaps matches TRBD2 (5 bases). Germline CDR1 SGHVS, CDR2 FQNEAQ. V was pared by 3 bases and J by 12 bases, with 11 bases between. The CDR3 has 11 amino acids. DNA for the CDR3: TGTGCCAGCAGCTTCGGACGGGAAAAGTACTTC. It translates to CASSFGREKYF.

In this sample, this clonotype turned up many times. V usage is TRBV2 and J usage is TRBJ2-1; TRBD2 matches at 15 bases. Germline CDR1 is SNHLY and CDR2 is FYNNEI. The CDR3 contains 14 residues. Unmatched junction bases numbered 4, after V lost 6 bases and J lost 10 bases. The CDR3 DNA reads as TGTGCCAGCAGGGGGACTAGCGGGAGGAACGAGCAGTTCTTC. Translated: CASRGTSGRNEQFF.

This clonotype was seen repeatedly, ten times or more. CDR3 sequence reads: CASSLAGRNTDTQYF. The CDR3 DNA follows: TGTGCCAGCAGTCTAGCGGGCCGTAACACAGATACGCAGTATTTT. The V call is TRBV6-1, the J call TRBJ2-3; the match to TRBD2 covers 8 bases. Looked up from germline, CDR1 is MNHNS and CDR2 is SASEGT. This CDR3 is built from 15 residues. The J segment lost 2 bases and the V segment lost 5 bases, leaving 6 bases of the junction unmatched.

There are many counts of this clonotype. The chain combines TRBV20-1 with TRBJ2-2, with 7 bases that match TRBD2. The V segment lost 5 bases and the J segment 7 bases; nucleotides outside the gene matches: 10. CDR1 and CDR2 from the germline V gene are DFQATT and SNEGSKA (reference sequence). The CDR3 extends over 14 amino acids. The CDR3 sequence: CSAASGKVFGELFF. The CDR3 bases are TGCAGTGCTGCAAGCGGGAAAGTTTTCGGGGAGCTGTTTTTT.

The gene calls are TRBV5-5 and TRBJ2-1; 8 nucleotides align to TRBD1. Losses at the gene ends were 4 bases for V and 2 bases for J; bases not matched to a gene: 5. This CDR3 is 15 amino acids long. Germline loops: CDR1 SGHKS, CDR2 YYEKEE (reference sequence). The DNA of the CDR3 is TGTGCCAGCAGCCACCGGGACAGGACCTACAATGAGCAGTTCTTC. Its protein is CASSHRDRTYNEQFF.

This clonotype was detected many times. J is TRBJ1-2 and V is TRBV12-3 or TRBV12-4; TRBD1 is a possible D gene (6 bases). V lost 5 bases and J lost 6, with 13 bases in between. The CDR3 runs 13 residues. This chain's CDR3 is CASSLTGTNGYTF. The CDR3 bases are TGTGCCAGCAGTCTAACAGGGACGAATGGCTACACCTTC.

In this sample, this clonotype turned up many times. This chain joins TRBV5-1 and TRBJ1-3; unclear D gene. CDR1 is SGHRS and CDR2 is YFSETQ in the germline V gene. Trimming pared 4 bases from V and 4 bases from J, leaving 9 bases between. This CDR3 has 13 residues. The CDR3 DNA reads TGCGCCAGCAGCGTGGTTTGGGGAAACACCATATATTTT. Translated: CASSVVWGNTIYF.

This clonotype was found once. The chain links TRBV11-2 to TRBJ2-7; 9 bases line up with TRBD2. The CDR3 has 13 amino acids. V was clipped by 5 bases and J by 4 bases; unmatched bases: 3. Germline CDR1 and CDR2: SGHAT and FQNNGV. CDR3 amino acids: CASSRTSDYEQYF. In DNA form, the CDR3 reads TGTGCCAGCAGCAGGACTAGCGATTACGAGCAGTACTTC.

This clonotype was recorded only once. With a far larger clone one base away, a read error is the likely cause. The rearrangement uses TRBV11-2 and TRBJ2-1; TRBD2 matches at 11 bases. This CDR3 has 17 residues. The V gene's germline CDR1 is SGHAT and CDR2 FQNNGV. CDR3 sequence reads: CASSLGPLAGVGDEQSF. The CDR3 DNA is TGTGCCAGCAGCTTAGGCCCACTAGCGGGAGTCGGCGATGAGCAGTCCTTC.

This clonotype has a count of ten or more. The chain combines TRBV30 with TRBJ1-3, with D maybe TRBD1 (6 bases). Germline CDR1 reads GTSNPN; CDR2 reads SVGIG (reference sequence). Trimming removed 1 base at V and 2 bases at J, with 9 bases between. The CDR3 is 14 residues long. The CDR3 loop reads CAWSGTETGNTIYF. DNA for the CDR3: TGTGCCTGGAGTGGGACAGAGACTGGAAACACCATATATTTT.

The rearrangement joins TRBV6-4 to TRBJ2-1; D is unclear. CDR1 is MRHNA, CDR2 SNTAGT, per germline. V was shortened by 2 bases and J by 2 bases, with 13 bases between the two germline ends. CDR3 length equals 16 residues. CDR3 DNA sequence: TGTGCCAGCAGTGACCGTAGGGCGGATACCTACAATGAGCAGTTCTTC. Residues: CASSDRRADTYNEQFF.

This clonotype has only a few counts. The J gene is TRBJ1-1, the V gene TRBV7-9, with a tentative D call TRBD1 (5 bases). V lost 6 bases to trimming and J lost 2 bases, with 10 bases between them. CDR1 SEHNR and CDR2 FQNEAQ come from the germline V gene (reference sequence). The CDR3 has 13 amino acids. The CDR3, as DNA: TGTGCCAGCAGTAAAGGACATAACACTGAAGCTTTCTTT. Protein sequence: CASSKGHNTEAFF. The variable domain in full, with the rest retrieved from reference TRBV7-9 and TRBJ1-1, is DTGVSQNPRHKITKRGQNVTFRCDPISEHNRLYWYRQTLGQGPEFLTYFQNEAQLEKSRLLSDRFSAERPKGSFSTLEIQRTEQGDSAMYLCASSKGHNTEAFFGQGTRLTVV.

This clonotype showed up many times. The CDR3 protein is CASSKRGDSSNQPQHF. CDR3 coding DNA: TGTGCCAGCAGCAAACGAGGGGACAGTAGCAATCAGCCCCAGCATTTT. The chain uses TRBV7-9 and TRBJ1-5; 7 bases line up with TRBD1. V gave up 5 bases and J gave up 0 bases; unmatched junction bases: 7. The CDR3 is made up of 16 amino acids. The germline V gene has CDR1 SEHNR and CDR2 FQNEAQ (reference sequence).

The J gene is TRBJ1-1, the V gene TRBV20-1; TRBD1 might be the D (5 bases). The germline V gene has CDR1 DFQATT and CDR2 SNEGSKA (reference sequence). The CDR3 contains 13 residues. Trimming shortened V by 1 base and J by 10 bases, and 16 bases separated the two germline ends. The CDR3 DNA sequence: TGCAGTGCTAGAGCCTGGCCGGGGGTAGGAGCTTTCTTT. It encodes CSARAWPGVGAFF.